Listed here is a single T cell receptor beta chain. In the authors' workflow: Amplification of reference gene primers provided the estimated nucleated cell counts. Clones were sequenced by immunoSEQ multiplex PCR, and TCRdb holds only the in-frame ones, with some missing. The V and J calls and clone size come from that table; D and trimming were worked out from the DNA. The sample carries approximately 69,000 clones, roughly 87% recorded once. These data come from a study of blood T cell repertoires in COVID-19. Study overall: COVID-19 samples, acute and convalescent, were from the United States, Italy and Spain.

This CDR3 comprises 14 residues. V lost 5 bases to trimming and J lost 0 bases, with 10 bases between them. Germline V gene sequence: CDR1 SEHNR, CDR2 FQNEAQ (reference sequence). This TCR derives from an elderly woman with acute or convalescent COVID-19. The rearrangement uses TRBV7-9 and TRBJ1-1; the D is unclear. The sample consisted of peripheral blood. The CDR3 DNA is TGTGCCAGCAGCGGCAGCGGCATGAACACTGAAGCTTTCTTT. Protein sequence: CASSGSGMNTEAFF.